The 21 T cell receptor beta chains below were found in one sample sequenced in a study of shared clonotypes between healthy human individuals (dated by TCRdb to the early 2020s). The library was made by the immunoSEQ multiplex PCR assay. TCRdb re-hosts the immuneACCESS table, in-frame sequences only. Its copies lack some clones; in the studies checked, an unresolved V gene accounts for under half of them, and the cause for the rest is not known. A total of roughly 2.2 million clones appear in this sample, more than 85% of them only once. Together, the top ten hold about 0.39% of the sample. What was sequenced was naive CD4+ T cells from PBMCs. The cell subset or site label, as the study defines it: CD45RA+ positively selected. The receptors shown here come from a man between 18 and 29 years old in good health. Some clones in this sample may be carry-over from other donors' samples.

CDR3 nucleotide sequence: TGTGCCAGCAGACAATTTAGCGGGAGAAAGTACAATGAGCAGTTCTTC. Residues: CASRQFSGRKYNEQFF. The chain links TRBV11-2 to TRBJ2-1, with 9 bases lining up with TRBD2. Germline lookup yields CDR1 SGHAT and CDR2 FQNNGV. V lost 6 bases and J lost 4; bases outside the gene matches: 10. This CDR3 contains 16 residues. The full variable domain, in which reference TRBV11-2 and TRBJ2-1 provide the parts outside the CDR3, is EAGVAQSPRYKIIEKRQSVAFWCNPISGHATLYWYQQILGQGPKLLIQFQNNGVVDDSQLPKDRFSAERLKGVDSTLKIQPAKLEDSAVYLCASRQFSGRKYNEQFFGPGTRLTVL.

The CDR3: CASSLSGGPQPQHF. CDR3 sequence (DNA): TGTGCCAGCAGTTTATCAGGGGGCCCTCAGCCCCAGCATTTT. The chain combines TRBV27 with TRBJ1-5, with 7 positions matching TRBD1. J gave up 6 bases and V 0 bases, and 2 bases lay outside the gene matches. Germline CDR1 MNHEY, CDR2 SMNVEV (reference sequence). The CDR3 has 14 residues.

Concerning this clone itself: This same CDR3 is encoded by further DNA sequences in the sample. The chain links TRBV9 to TRBJ1-1; D gene ambiguous. This CDR3 spans 14 amino acids. V gave up 0 bases and J gave up 0 bases, with 6 bases separating them. CDR1 and CDR2 from the germline V gene are SGDLS and YYNGEE. CDR3 residues: CASSVGQLNTEAFF. In DNA, the CDR3 is TGTGCCAGCAGCGTAGGGCAACTGAACACTGAAGCTTTCTTT. The full variable domain, rest sourced from reference TRBV9 and TRBJ1-1, is DSGVTQTPKHLITATGQRVTLRCSPRSGDLSVYWYQQSLDQGLQFLIQYYNGEERAKGNILERFSAQQFPDLHSELNLSSLELGDSALYFCASSVGQLNTEAFFGQGTRLTVV.

This clone was seen just once. The V and J genes are TRBV19 and TRBJ1-4, with 9 bases aligning to TRBD1. Looked up from germline, CDR1 is LNHDA and CDR2 is SQIVND (reference sequence). The CDR3 runs to 14 residues. The V and J ends lost 5 bases and 5 bases, in that order; junction bases with no gene match: 3. The CDR3 coding sequence is TGTGCCAGTAGTTGGGACAGGGTGAATGAAAAACTGTTTTTT. It specifies CASSWDRVNEKLFF.

This chain links TRBV7-9 with TRBJ2-7, with D uncertain. CDR1 is SEHNR, CDR2 FQNEAQ, per germline (reference sequence). Trimming pared 5 bases from V and 2 bases from J, leaving 13 bases between. The CDR3 runs 14 residues. CDR3 in amino acids: CASSLDRVPYEQYF. CDR3 bases: TGTGCCAGCAGCCTTGACCGCGTGCCCTACGAGCAGTACTTC.

This rearrangement joins TRBV25-1 to TRBJ1-2; TRBD1 matches at 7 bases. This CDR3 is 14 amino acids long. Germline loops: CDR1 MGHDK, CDR2 SYGVNS. Trimming cost V 4 bases and J 3 bases; bases outside gene matches: 5. CDR3 sequence (DNA): TGTGCCAGCAGTGGGATAGGGGGCCACTATGGCTACACCTTC. Translation gives CASSGIGGHYGYTF.

This chain uses TRBV5-1 with TRBJ2-1, with TRBD2 identical over 10 bases. Germline CDR1 and CDR2: SGHRS and YFSETQ. V lost 3 bases, J lost 6 bases, and 9 bases stayed unmatched. CDR3 length: 16 residues. The CDR3 DNA reads TGCGCCAGCAGCTGGCCGACTAGCGGGTCCAGCAATGAGCAGTTCTTC. Translating gives CASSWPTSGSSNEQFF.

This clone was observed once. V is TRBV5-1 and J is TRBJ2-2; D not resolved. Germline V gene sequence: CDR1 SGHRS, CDR2 YFSETQ. The CDR3 length is 14 residues. Trimming pared 5 bases from V and 3 bases from J, leaving 11 bases between. The CDR3 is CASSSASYTGELFF. The CDR3 DNA follows: TGCGCCAGCAGTTCGGCCTCCTACACCGGGGAGCTGTTTTTT.

The chain is built from TRBV9 and TRBJ2-3; 7 positions agree with TRBD1. The length of the CDR3 is 13 residues. The V gene end was trimmed by 1 base and the J gene end by 7 bases; junction bases not matched to a gene: 3. Per germline, CDR1 SGDLS and CDR2 YYNGEE. The CDR3 region is CASSVLGQNTQYF. CDR3 nucleotide sequence: TGTGCCAGCAGCGTACTGGGACAGAATACGCAGTATTTT.

The chain uses TRBV25-1 and TRBJ2-2; 8 bases are shared with TRBD2. The CDR3 is made up of 15 amino acids. The germline V gene has CDR1 MGHDK and CDR2 SYGVNS. The V segment lost 3 bases and the J segment 3 bases; nucleotides outside the gene matches: 3. The CDR3 sequence: CASSESSGYTGELFF. CDR3 nucleotide sequence: TGTGCCAGCAGTGAGTCTAGCGGGTACACCGGGGAGCTGTTTTTT.

The chain carries TRBV5-8 and TRBJ2-7; D may be TRBD1 (6 bases). The length of the CDR3 is 18 residues. Trimming took 1 base from V and 0 from J, leaving 20 bases between them. CDR1 is SGHTS, CDR2 YDEGEE, per germline. CDR3 sequence reads: CASSLILVGQGYSYEQYF. CDR3 nucleotide sequence: TGTGCCAGCAGCTTGATATTGGTCGGGCAGGGGTACTCCTACGAGCAGTACTTC.

The genes are TRBV28 and TRBJ1-3, with no clear D. The CDR3 sequence is 16 residues long. Germline V lookup: CDR1 MDHEN, CDR2 SYDVKM. The V end was cut by 4 bases, the J end by 4 bases, with 17 bases between. The DNA for the CDR3 is TGTGCCAGCAGTTGGGGTGGTGGGAGCGGCGGAAACACCATATATTTT. Translation gives CASSWGGGSGGNTIYF.

This chain joins TRBV19 and TRBJ1-2; 8 nucleotides match TRBD1. CDR1 is LNHDA, CDR2 SQIVND, per germline (reference sequence). This CDR3 contains 14 residues. V shed 3 bases and J 8 bases; nucleotides not matched to a gene: 8. CDR3 DNA sequence: TGTGCCAGTAGTATTGTGGCAGGGGGCGAGGGCTACACCTTC. Protein product: CASSIVAGGEGYTF.

The CDR3 loop reads CASTSPAGWIAEAFF. The CDR3 bases are TGTGCCAGCACCTCCCCGGCAGGGTGGATTGCTGAAGCTTTCTTT. The chain has TRBV5-6 and TRBJ1-1, with TRBD1 as a possible D gene (5 bases). CDR1 SGHDT and CDR2 YYEEEE come from the germline V gene. CDR3 size: 15 residues. The V and J ends lost 6 bases and 6 bases respectively, with 21 bases between them.

J is TRBJ1-2 and V is TRBV18, with 10 bases aligning to TRBD1. CDR1 is KGHSH, CDR2 LQKENI, per germline. The trim removed 1 base at V and 2 bases at J, leaving 19 bases unmatched. This CDR3 region has 21 residues. CDR3: CASSPLSVGYTGTGANYGYTF. In nucleotides, the CDR3 is TGTGCCAGCTCACCACTATCAGTAGGGTATACCGGGACAGGGGCGAACTATGGCTACACCTTC.

In this sample, this clone turned up once. This chain links TRBV29-1 with TRBJ2-5; D is unclear. Germline V lookup: CDR1 SQVTM, CDR2 ANQGSEA. CDR3 size: 11 residues. The V and J ends lost 4 bases and 4 bases respectively, with 7 bases between them. The CDR3 coding sequence is TGCAGCGTTGCCACATTAGAGACCCAGTACTTC. Its protein is CSVATLETQYF.

This rearrangement joins TRBV7-3 to TRBJ2-1; D is tentatively TRBD1 or TRBD2 (5 bases each). V shed 4 bases and J shed 8 bases, with 18 bases lying between them. The CDR3 sequence is 15 residues long. Per the germline V gene, CDR1 is SGHTA and CDR2 is FQGTGA. The CDR3 protein is CASSSSGAAVHEQFF. The DNA of the CDR3 is TGTGCCAGCAGCTCGTCCGGGGCCGCCGTCCATGAGCAGTTCTTC.

Turning to this clone: The junction differs from germline at one of its ends, possibly a read error. This sequence joins TRBV11-2 and TRBJ1-3; D is possibly TRBD1 (5 bases). Germline CDR1 is SGHAT and CDR2 is FQNNGV. This CDR3 comprises 13 residues. The CDR3 bases are TGTGCCAGCAGCTCGATGGGGTGGGGACCCCCGAATTTT. Residues: CASSSMGWGPPNF.

The chain is built from TRBV6-1 and TRBJ2-5; the match to TRBD2 covers 11 bases. The CDR3 spans 13 residues. The germline CDR1 and CDR2 sequences are MNHNS and SASEGT. The ends lost 6 bases at V and 5 bases at J; junction bases unmatched: 2. CDR3 in amino acids: CASRTSGVETQYF. Written as DNA, the CDR3 is TGTGCCAGCAGGACTAGCGGGGTGGAGACCCAGTACTTC.

The gene calls are TRBV9 and TRBJ2-1; maybe TRBD2 (6 bases). This CDR3 contains 14 residues. Trimming pared 3 bases from V and 0 bases from J, leaving 7 bases between. Germline V gene sequence: CDR1 SGDLS, CDR2 YYNGEE. The CDR3 DNA sequence: TGTGCCAGCAGCGAGACTAGCTCCTACAATGAGCAGTTCTTC. It codes for CASSETSSYNEQFF.

The V gene is TRBV2, the J gene TRBJ2-7; 9 nucleotides agree with TRBD2. This CDR3 has 14 residues. CDR1 and CDR2 (germline): SNHLY, FYNNEI. After removal of 6 bases from V and 6 bases from J, the junction contained 9 bases not matched to a gene. CDR3 loop: CASRSQGTSTEQYF. In DNA form, the CDR3 reads TGTGCCAGCAGGAGCCAAGGGACTAGCACCGAGCAGTACTTC.